Shown below are 17 T cell receptor beta chains from a single sample sequenced in a study of STAT5B mutations in CD4+ large granular lymphocyte leukemia. Clones were read by immunoSEQ multiplex PCR, and TCRdb kept only the in-frame ones, dropping some. In the table there are 35,000 or so clones, roughly 71% of which are singletons. Material for sequencing was CD4+ T cells from blood buffy coats. The source is a human donor in good health.

V is TRBV25-1 and J is TRBJ2-2, with 12 nucleotides matching TRBD1. Trimming took 1 base from V and 4 from J; bases not matched to a gene: 4. This CDR3 has 17 amino acids. CDR1 is MGHDK, CDR2 SYGVNS, per germline. Here the CDR3 reads CASSELGQGAATGELFF. CDR3 bases: TGTGCCAGCAGTGAATTGGGACAGGGGGCGGCCACCGGGGAGCTGTTTTTT.

J is TRBJ2-5 and V is TRBV23-1; D is ambiguous. TRBV23-1 is recorded as an ORF, its role being uncertain. Deletions cut 3 bases from V and 1 base from J, with 18 bases between. CDR3 size: 17 residues. The CDR3 DNA follows: TGCGCCAGCAGTCACCCAGGCCGCAGGCAGGTCCAAGAGACCCAGTACTTC. Translated: CASSHPGRRQVQETQYF.

The V gene is TRBV6-6, the J gene TRBJ1-5; tentatively, D is TRBD1 (5 bases). The germline V and J ends were trimmed by 6 bases and 4 bases, with 16 bases remaining between them. Germline CDR1 MNHNY, CDR2 SVGAGI (reference sequence). This CDR3 is 15 amino acids long. The CDR3 DNA sequence: TGTGCCAGCAGGTCCGCGGGCAGGGATAATCAGCCCCAGCATTTT. Residues: CASRSAGRDNQPQHF.

The V and J genes are TRBV9 and TRBJ2-7; no definite D call. The CDR3 length is 13 residues. Germline CDR1 SGDLS, CDR2 YYNGEE. The germline V and J ends were trimmed by 0 bases and 3 bases, with 7 bases remaining between them. CDR3 in amino acids: CASSVGPLYEQYF. CDR3 DNA: TGTGCCAGCAGCGTAGGCCCTCTCTACGAGCAGTACTTC.

The chain uses TRBV19 and TRBJ1-1, with D maybe TRBD1 (6 bases). This CDR3 is built from 16 residues. Trimming took 5 bases from V and 2 from J, leaving 18 bases between them. Germline V gene sequence: CDR1 LNHDA, CDR2 SQIVND (reference sequence). The CDR3 protein is CASSPRGGQGNTEAFF. DNA for the CDR3: TGTGCCAGTAGTCCCCGGGGGGGCCAAGGCAACACTGAAGCTTTCTTT.

The genes are TRBV14 and TRBJ1-2, with TRBD1 matching over 7 bases. The CDR3 runs to 13 residues. V shed 1 base and J 5 bases; nucleotides not matched to a gene: 1. CDR1 and CDR2 from the germline V gene are SGHDN and FVKESK. Here the CDR3 reads CASSQGQGYGYTF. The CDR3 nucleotides read TGTGCCAGCAGCCAAGGACAGGGTTATGGCTACACCTTC.

V and J are TRBV4-2 and TRBJ2-7; D may correspond to TRBD1 or TRBD2 (5 bases each). The CDR3 contains 16 residues. Trimming removed 0 bases from V and 3 bases from J, with 15 bases in between. CDR1 LGHNA and CDR2 YNFKEQ come from the germline V gene. The CDR3 DNA sequence: TGTGCCAGCAGCCAAGATCCGGGCCTGAGGGGCTACGAGCAGTACTTC. Amino acid sequence: CASSQDPGLRGYEQYF.

This clone was seen a few times. This chain uses TRBV6-1 with TRBJ1-1; 7 bases are a match to TRBD1. Germline V CDR1 and CDR2: MNHNS, SASEGT. Losses at the gene ends were 4 bases for V and 3 bases for J; bases not matched to a gene: 14. The CDR3 spans 17 residues. Written as DNA, the CDR3 is TGTGCCAGCAGTGGATCTGACAGGGCGTATAAGGACACTGAAGCTTTCTTT. The encoded protein is CASSGSDRAYKDTEAFF.

The chain employs TRBV6-6 and TRBJ1-1, with D tentatively TRBD1 (5 bases). The CDR3 sequence is 15 residues long. Trimming removed 3 bases from V and 0 bases from J, with 11 bases in between. CDR1 is MNHNY and CDR2 is SVGAGI in the germline V gene (reference sequence). The CDR3 loop reads CASSYMGGMNTEAFF. In DNA, the CDR3 is TGTGCCAGCAGTTATATGGGGGGTATGAACACTGAAGCTTTCTTT.

This clone was seen only a few times. The chain employs TRBV28 and TRBJ2-7; D unresolved. V was trimmed by 6 bases and J by 5 bases, leaving 17 bases between them. Germline V gives CDR1 MDHEN, CDR2 SYDVKM. CDR3 length equals 14 residues. The CDR3 DNA reads as TGTGCCAGCAGCCAGCCCGACGCCAGAGACGAGCAGTACTTC. Translated, it gives CASSQPDARDEQYF.

This chain uses TRBV18 with TRBJ2-2; 7 nucleotides match TRBD2. The CDR3 has 14 residues. Trimming removed 3 bases from V and 6 bases from J; junction bases left unmatched: 4. CDR1 is KGHSH and CDR2 is LQKENI in the germline V gene. CDR3 region: CASSPGTSAGELFF. The CDR3 DNA sequence: TGTGCCAGCTCACCCGGAACTAGCGCCGGGGAGCTGTTTTTT.

The genes are TRBV6-1 and TRBJ1-1, with D maybe TRBD1 (6 bases). Deletions cut 0 bases from V and 5 bases from J, with 10 bases between. The CDR3 runs 14 residues. CDR1 MNHNS and CDR2 SASEGT come from the germline V gene. For the CDR3, the DNA is TGTGCCAGCAGTGAAGCCGGGGGGCAGACTGAAGCTTTCTTT. Translated, it gives CASSEAGGQTEAFF.

This sequence joins TRBV9 and TRBJ2-2, with no clear D. Trimming removed 0 bases at V and 4 bases at J, with 4 bases between. Germline V gene sequence: CDR1 SGDLS, CDR2 YYNGEE. This CDR3 region has 13 residues. CDR3 sequence (DNA): TGTGCCAGCAGCGTAGTAGGCACCGGGGAGCTGTTTTTT. Residues: CASSVVGTGELFF.

The chain combines TRBV4-3 with TRBJ1-5; a weak D match, TRBD1 (5 bases). Trimming took off 4 bases at V and 0 bases at J, with 7 bases between the two ends. Germline CDR1 reads LGHNA; CDR2 reads YSLEER. The CDR3 runs 14 residues. This CDR3 is CASSLTGSNQPQHF. The CDR3 nucleotides read TGCGCCAGCAGCCTAACAGGTAGCAATCAGCCCCAGCATTTT.

The genes are TRBV18 and TRBJ1-1; TRBD1 aligns across 7 bases. V was pared by 4 bases and J by 1 base, with 6 bases of the junction left unmatched. The CDR3 spans 15 residues. From germline, CDR1 is KGHSH and CDR2 LQKENI. The CDR3 coding sequence is TGTGCCAGCTCACGACCGGGACAGAGGAACACTGAAGCTTTCTTT. Protein sequence: CASSRPGQRNTEAFF.

This clone was seen once. This chain joins TRBV5-1 and TRBJ1-5; D possibly corresponds to TRBD1 (6 bases). The CDR3 sequence is 14 residues long. Germline V gene sequence: CDR1 SGHRS, CDR2 YFSETQ. Trimming removed 4 bases from V and 2 bases from J, with 10 bases in between. CDR3: CASSPDSRNQPQHF. The CDR3 DNA follows: TGCGCCAGCAGCCCGGACAGCCGCAATCAGCCCCAGCATTTT. Using reference TRBV5-1 and TRBJ1-5 for the parts outside the CDR3, the full variable domain is KAGVTQTPRYLIKTRGQQVTLSCSPISGHRSVSWYQQTPGQGLQFLFEYFSETQRNKGNFPGRFSGRQFSNSRSEMNVSTLELGDSALYLCASSPDSRNQPQHFGDGTRLSIL.

The V gene is TRBV30, the J gene TRBJ1-1; the D is unclear. CDR1 and CDR2 from the germline V gene are GTSNPN and SVGIG (reference sequence). V lost 2 bases, J lost 5 bases, and 9 bases lay in between. The CDR3 is 12 residues long. The CDR3 spells CAWSPVWTEAFF. The CDR3 region has the DNA TGTGCCTGGAGTCCGGTCTGGACTGAAGCTTTCTTT.